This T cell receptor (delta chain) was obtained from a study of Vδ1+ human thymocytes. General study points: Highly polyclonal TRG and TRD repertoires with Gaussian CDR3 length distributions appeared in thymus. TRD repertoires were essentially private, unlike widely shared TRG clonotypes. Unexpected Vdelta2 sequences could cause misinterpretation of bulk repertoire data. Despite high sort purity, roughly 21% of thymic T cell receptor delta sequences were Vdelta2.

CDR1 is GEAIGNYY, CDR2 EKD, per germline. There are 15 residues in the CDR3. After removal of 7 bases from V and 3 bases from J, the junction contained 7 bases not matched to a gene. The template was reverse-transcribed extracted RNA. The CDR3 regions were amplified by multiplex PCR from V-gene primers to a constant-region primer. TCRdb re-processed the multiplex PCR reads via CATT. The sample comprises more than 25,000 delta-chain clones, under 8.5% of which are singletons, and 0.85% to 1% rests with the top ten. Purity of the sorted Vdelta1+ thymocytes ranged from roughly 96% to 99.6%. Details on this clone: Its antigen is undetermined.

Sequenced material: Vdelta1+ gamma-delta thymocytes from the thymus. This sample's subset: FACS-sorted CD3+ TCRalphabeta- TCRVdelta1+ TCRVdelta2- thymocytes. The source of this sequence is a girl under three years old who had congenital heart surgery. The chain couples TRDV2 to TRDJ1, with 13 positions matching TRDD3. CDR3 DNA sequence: TGTGCCTGCCATACTGGGGGATACGTCCCCGATAAACTCATCTTT. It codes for CACHTGGYVPDKLIF.